Presented here are 16 T cell receptor beta chains from one specimen sequenced in a study of identical twins. TCRdb fed the 5' RACE reads into MiXCR, producing one record per CDR3 protein. The sample contains just under 650,000 distinct CDR3 sequences, 7.1% of which appear only once. These data were also filed under a second study, of yellow fever vaccine responses in identical twins.

The sequencing sample was made of PBMCs. These TCRs come from a woman between 18 and 29 years old in good health.

At least ten counts were recorded for this clonotype. The chain carries TRBV12-3 or TRBV12-4 and TRBJ1-4; no definite D call. Trimming removed 7 bases from V and 2 bases from J, with 14 bases in between. The CDR3 totals 15 residues. Written as DNA, the CDR3 is TGTGCCAGCACCAAGCGTGGTATGACTAATGAAAAACTGTTTTTT. Translation: CASTKRGMTNEKLFF.

The chain combines TRBV5-1 with TRBJ2-7, with 8 bases lining up with TRBD2. CDR1 and CDR2 (germline): SGHRS, YFSETQ. V was pared by 0 bases and J by 4 bases, with 6 bases of the junction left unmatched. The CDR3 has 15 residues. The CDR3 is CASSLERESAYEQYF. The CDR3, as DNA: TGCGCCAGCAGCTTGGAGCGGGAGTCTGCGTACGAGCAGTACTTC.

This clonotype was counted ten times or more. The genes are TRBV12-5 and TRBJ2-7; the match to TRBD1 covers 12 bases. This CDR3 comprises 14 residues. Germline CDR1 and CDR2: LGHNT and FRNRAP. With V trimmed by 7 bases and J by 5 bases, 6 bases remained unmatched. CDR3 loop: CASATGQGADEQYF. CDR3 nucleotides: TGTGCTAGTGCCACGGGACAGGGGGCTGACGAGCAGTACTTC.

CDR3 nucleotides: TGTGCCAGCAGTCCCTCTCCGGGACACACTGAAGCTTTCTTT. It yields the protein CASSPSPGHTEAFF. The chain recombines TRBV12-3 or TRBV12-4 with TRBJ1-1; D perhaps matches TRBD1 (5 bases). This CDR3 region has 14 residues. V lost 5 bases and J 3 bases, leaving 13 bases between the germline ends.

V is TRBV6-1 and J is TRBJ1-5; D remains unclear. Germline V CDR1 and CDR2: MNHNS, SASEGT. There are 16 residues in the CDR3. Trimming took 5 bases from V and 3 from J, leaving 17 bases between them. CDR3 region: CASSPLPRAPNQPQHF. CDR3 DNA sequence: TGTGCCAGCAGTCCACTACCACGGGCCCCCAATCAGCCCCAGCATTTT.

The chain uses TRBV5-8 and TRBJ2-2, with unresolved D. The CDR3 sequence is 13 residues long. Looked up from germline, CDR1 is SGHTS and CDR2 is YDEGEE. V shed 5 bases and J shed 2 bases, with 7 bases lying between them. The CDR3 protein is CASSAHNTGELFF. The DNA of the CDR3 is TGTGCCAGCAGTGCCCACAACACCGGGGAGCTGTTTTTT.

The table lists this clonotype with a few counts. The chain links TRBV7-8 to TRBJ1-1, with 7 bases identical to TRBD1. Germline V gene data show CDR1 as SGHVS and CDR2 as FQNEAQ. Trimming at V came to 4 bases and at J to 0 bases, leaving 5 bases not matched to a gene. The CDR3 is 15 amino acids. CDR3 DNA sequence: TGTGCCAGCAGCTGGACAGGCAGTATGAACACTGAAGCTTTCTTT. Its protein is CASSWTGSMNTEAFF.

This clonotype was detected a few times. The rearrangement joins TRBV12-3 or TRBV12-4 to TRBJ2-1; D possibly uses TRBD1 or TRBD2 (5 bases each). Trimming left V 3 bases short and J 2 bases short, with 11 bases between. This CDR3 has 15 amino acids. This chain's CDR3 is CASSFRGEAYNEQFF. CDR3 bases: TGTGCCAGCAGTTTTAGGGGAGAGGCCTACAATGAGCAGTTCTTC.

This clonotype was seen a few times. CDR3 region: CASSWTSGAYNEQFF. The CDR3, as DNA: TGTGCCAGCAGTTGGACTAGCGGTGCCTACAATGAGCAGTTCTTC. The chain uses TRBV12-3 or TRBV12-4 and TRBJ2-1; 10 bases are a match to TRBD2. The CDR3 runs to 15 residues. V shed 4 bases and J 2 bases; nucleotides not matched to a gene: 2.

This clonotype was observed a handful of times. This chain uses TRBV29-1 with TRBJ2-4; D might be TRBD1 (6 bases). V lost 6 bases and J lost 6, with 9 bases in between. The CDR3 contains 11 residues. Germline V CDR1 and CDR2: SQVTM, ANQGSEA. DNA for the CDR3: TGCAGCGTGGCACAGGGAAACATTCAGTACTTC. Protein product: CSVAQGNIQYF.

This clonotype came up a few times. The V call is TRBV6-1, the J call TRBJ1-6, with D uncertain. Trimming stripped 2 bases from V and 11 bases from J, with 13 bases between. CDR3 size: 14 residues. Germline assignment: CDR1 MNHNS and CDR2 SASEGT. The chain's CDR3 is CASSESGSGTPLHF. CDR3 sequence (DNA): TGTGCCAGCAGTGAAAGTGGGAGCGGGACACCCCTCCACTTT.

This clonotype showed up just a few times. The chain uses TRBV5-6 and TRBJ2-7; 13 nucleotides agree with TRBD2. Germline V gives CDR1 SGHDT, CDR2 YYEEEE. V dropped 0 bases and J dropped 2; count of bases not matched to a gene: 8. This CDR3 comprises 18 residues. Written as DNA, the CDR3 is TGTGCCAGCAGCTTGGTACTAGCGGGAGGGCCGCAGGCCTACGAGCAGTACTTC. It specifies CASSLVLAGGPQAYEQYF.

The V call is TRBV24-1, the J call TRBJ1-2; D is undetermined. The CDR3 runs 13 residues. Germline loops: CDR1 KGHDR, CDR2 SFDVKD. The V end was cut by 6 bases, the J end by 5 bases, with 12 bases between. In nucleotides, the CDR3 is TGTGCCACCAGTCTCTCGGCGGGTTATGGCTACACCTTC. As protein: CATSLSAGYGYTF.

A single count supports this clonotype. CDR3 region: CATTTGMVDTQYF. DNA of the CDR3: TGTGCCACCACTACAGGGATGGTGGATACGCAGTATTTT. The chain couples TRBV2 to TRBJ2-3, with D possibly matching TRBD1 (6 bases). Germline CDR1 SNHLY, CDR2 FYNNEI. Trimming removed 10 bases from V and 6 bases from J, with 17 bases in between. There are 13 residues in the CDR3. Complete variable domain (other parts from reference TRBV2 and TRBJ2-3): EPEVTQTPSHQVTQMGQEVILRCVPISNHLYFYWYRQILGQKVEFLVSFYNNEISEKSEIFDDQFSVERPDGSNFTLKIRSTKLEDSAMYFCATTTGMVDTQYFGPGTRLTVL.

The CDR3 region has the DNA TGCAGTGCCGAGGAGGCTGTTGGCACAGATACGCAGTATTTT. Its protein is CSAEEAVGTDTQYF. The chain recombines TRBV20-1 with TRBJ2-3; a weak D match, TRBD2 (5 bases). Germline V lookup: CDR1 DFQATT, CDR2 SNEGSKA (reference sequence). Trimming pared 6 bases from V and 1 base from J, leaving 14 bases between. CDR3 length: 14 residues.

There are many counts of this clonotype. The genes are TRBV7-2 and TRBJ1-5, with D perhaps matching TRBD1 (5 bases). V dropped 4 bases and J dropped 3 bases, with 16 bases sitting between them. The CDR3 is made up of 16 amino acids. The germline V gene encodes CDR1 SGHTA and CDR2 FQGNSA. The CDR3 reads CASSSYGTGPNQPQHF. CDR3 nucleotides: TGTGCCAGCAGCTCATACGGGACGGGGCCCAATCAGCCCCAGCATTTT.